The clone carrying this T cell receptor (beta chain) was found once. Germline CDR1 reads SGHNT; CDR2 reads YYREEE (reference sequence). This CDR3 is built from 14 residues. With 2 bases removed from V and 4 bases from J, the gap between germline ends came to 13 bases. The entry originates in a study of blood T cell repertoires in COVID-19. Turning to the study itself: COVID-19 samples from acute and convalescent phases originated in the United States, Italy and Spain. T cells, B-cell-depleted T cells, or PBMCs provided the cDNA or gDNA that served as material.

Original processing methods: Researchers report that nucleated cell counts were estimated from reference gene primer amplification. Some clones are missing from TCRdb's copy, which holds only in-frame ones; the method was immunoSEQ multiplex PCR. From that table come the V and J calls and clone size; the DNA was used to work out D and trimming. The sample lists fewer than 250,000 clones, roughly 80% occurring once. The rearrangement joins TRBV5-4 to TRBJ2-7, with unresolved D. This sequence originates from a woman aged 55-69 years with active or convalescent COVID-19. Sequenced material: peripheral blood. The CDR3 spells CASSLSSKRYEQYF. For the CDR3, the DNA is TGTGCCAGCAGCTTATCGAGCAAGAGGTACGAGCAGTACTTC.